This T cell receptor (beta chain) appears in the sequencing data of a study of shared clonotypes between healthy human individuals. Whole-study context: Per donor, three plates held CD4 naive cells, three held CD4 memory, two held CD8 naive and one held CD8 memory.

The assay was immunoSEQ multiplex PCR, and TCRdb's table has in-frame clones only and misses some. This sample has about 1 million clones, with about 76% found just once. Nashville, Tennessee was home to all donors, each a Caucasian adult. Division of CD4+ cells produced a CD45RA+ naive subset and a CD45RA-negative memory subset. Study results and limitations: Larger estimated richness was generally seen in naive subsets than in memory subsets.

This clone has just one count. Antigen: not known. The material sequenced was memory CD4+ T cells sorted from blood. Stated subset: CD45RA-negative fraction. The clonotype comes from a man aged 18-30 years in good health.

The CDR3 loop is CAISRGSSNQPQHF. The CDR3 region has the DNA TGTGCCATCAGTCGGGGGAGTAGCAATCAGCCCCAGCATTTT. The chain employs TRBV10-3 and TRBJ1-5; D is possibly TRBD1 (5 bases). V shed 5 bases and J shed 0 bases, with 8 bases lying between them. This CDR3 has 14 residues. CDR1 is ENHRY, CDR2 SYGVKD, per germline.